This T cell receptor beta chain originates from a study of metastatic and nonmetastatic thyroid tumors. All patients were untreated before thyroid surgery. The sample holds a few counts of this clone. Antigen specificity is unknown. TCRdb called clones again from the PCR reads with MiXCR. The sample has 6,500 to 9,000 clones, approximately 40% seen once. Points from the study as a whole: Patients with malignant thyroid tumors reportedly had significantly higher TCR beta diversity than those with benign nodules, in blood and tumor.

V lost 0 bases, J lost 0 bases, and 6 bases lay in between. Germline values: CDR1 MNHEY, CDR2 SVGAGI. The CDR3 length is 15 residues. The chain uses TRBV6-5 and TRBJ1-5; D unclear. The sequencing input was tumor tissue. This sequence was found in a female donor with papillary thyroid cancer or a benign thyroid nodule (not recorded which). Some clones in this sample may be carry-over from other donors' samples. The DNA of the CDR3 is TGTGCCAGCAGTTACTCGTATCTTAGCAATCAGCCCCAGCATTTT. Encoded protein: CASSYSYLSNQPQHF.